A single sample gave rise to the 24 T cell receptor beta chains below, sequenced in a study of T cells in Graves' hyperthyroidism and ophthalmopathy. RNA transcripts gave rise to amplified TCR beta CDR3 regions. The HTBI primer set drove a first-round RT-PCR of the TCR CDR3. TCRdb re-called the multiplex PCR reads through MiXCR, storing one row per CDR3 protein. The sample gives hundreds of thousands of distinct CDR3 sequences, roughly 15% of which show up once; around 4.5% is in the top ten. The sample consisted of blood. These receptor sequences come from a middle-aged woman with Graves' ophthalmopathy.

This clonotype was picked up a small number of times. V gene TRBV29-1 combines with J gene TRBJ2-7; the D is unclear. CDR3 length: 15 amino acids. Trimming stripped 4 bases from V and 1 base from J, with 17 bases between. The germline CDR1 and CDR2 sequences are SQVTM and ANQGSEA. CDR3 bases: TGCAGCGTTGTGCTATTCGAGACCGCGTCCTACGAGCAGTACTTC. It yields the protein CSVVLFETASYEQYF.

Notes on this clonotype: Just one base apart from a much larger clone, this may be a read error. The chain couples TRBV7-2 to TRBJ1-1, with 10 bases fitting TRBD1. Looked up from germline, CDR1 is SGHTA and CDR2 is FQGNSA. The trim removed 6 bases at V and 5 bases at J, leaving 6 bases unmatched. CDR3 size: 14 residues. This CDR3 is CASRETGGATEAFF. CDR3 bases: TGTGCCAGCAGAGAGACAGGGGGCGCGACTGAAGCTTTCTTT.

The chain links TRBV6-5 to TRBJ1-2, with D perhaps matching TRBD1 (5 bases). The CDR3 covers 15 residues. The germline gives CDR1 MNHEY, CDR2 SVGAGI. Trimming shortened V by 2 bases and J by 4 bases, and 14 bases separated the two germline ends. The CDR3 region has the DNA TGTGCCAGCAGTTACGACAGAGCCCCAGGCTATGGCTACACCTTC. Protein: CASSYDRAPGYGYTF.

This clonotype was picked up many times. The chain employs TRBV11-1 and TRBJ1-1, with 8 nucleotides matching TRBD1. V trimming: 6 bases; J trimming: 0 bases; junction bases outside the gene matches: 9. The germline gives CDR1 SGHAT, CDR2 FQDESV (reference sequence). The CDR3 length is 16 residues. In DNA form, the CDR3 reads TGTGCCAGCAGGGACGGACAGGGAAACATGAACACTGAAGCTTTCTTT. The encoded protein is CASRDGQGNMNTEAFF.

This clonotype was observed at least ten times. The chain combines TRBV28 with TRBJ1-1, with D maybe TRBD1 (5 bases). Per the germline V gene, CDR1 is MDHEN and CDR2 is SYDVKM. CDR3 length equals 15 residues. Trimming took off 5 bases at V and 0 bases at J, with 13 bases between the two ends. Here the CDR3 reads CASSPRQFMNTEAFF. CDR3 in DNA: TGTGCCAGCAGTCCCCGACAGTTCATGAACACTGAAGCTTTCTTT.

V is TRBV6-2 or TRBV6-3 and J is TRBJ1-5; D might be TRBD1 (5 bases). There are 16 residues in the CDR3. Trimming removed 2 bases at V and 3 bases at J, with 14 bases between. CDR1 is MNHEY and CDR2 is SVGEGT in the germline V gene. CDR3 in amino acids: CASSYIGASSNQPQHF. CDR3 bases: TGTGCCAGCAGTTACATTGGGGCCTCTTCCAATCAGCCCCAGCATTTT.

This clonotype was counted ten times or more. This sequence joins TRBV24-1 and TRBJ1-2; 10 bases map to TRBD1. With 3 bases clipped from V and 6 bases from J, the junction kept 3 bases outside the gene matches. Germline V gives CDR1 KGHDR, CDR2 SFDVKD. This CDR3 contains 14 residues. The DNA of the CDR3 is TGTGCCACCAGTGATCCGGGGACAGGGGATGGCTACACCTTC. Amino acid sequence: CATSDPGTGDGYTF.

This clonotype was picked up many times. The rearrangement links TRBV20-1 to TRBJ2-5; D may be TRBD1 (5 bases). The germline V and J ends were trimmed by 5 bases and 0 bases, with 19 bases remaining between them. This CDR3 comprises 16 residues. CDR1 and CDR2 from the germline V gene are DFQATT and SNEGSKA (reference sequence). This CDR3 reads CSAPTRNTGDQETQYF. The CDR3 coding sequence is TGCAGTGCTCCTACCCGCAATACAGGAGACCAAGAGACCCAGTACTTC.

This clonotype was observed a handful of times. This sequence joins TRBV6-1 and TRBJ1-2; tentatively, D is TRBD1 (5 bases). The CDR3 has 15 residues. Between the trimmed V and J ends, which lost 6 bases and 3 bases, there was a span of 17 bases. From germline, CDR1 is MNHNS and CDR2 SASEGT. The CDR3 protein is CASRTNGEGHYGYTF. The CDR3 nucleotides are TGTGCCAGCAGAACGAACGGGGAGGGGCACTATGGCTACACCTTC.

Many counts were recorded for this clonotype. The chain carries TRBV29-1 and TRBJ2-5; the D is unclear. Per germline, CDR1 SQVTM and CDR2 ANQGSEA. V lost 7 bases to trimming and J lost 3 bases, with 12 bases between them. This CDR3 spans 12 amino acids. The DNA for the CDR3 is TGCAGCGCCGTTCGAGTGAAAGAGACCCAGTACTTC. This translates into CSAVRVKETQYF.

This clonotype occurred a few times. The chain has TRBV10-1 and TRBJ2-3; D is unclear. Germline V lookup: CDR1 WNHNN, CDR2 SYGVQD (reference sequence). V was clipped by 0 bases and J by 1 base, with 8 bases between them. The CDR3 is 15 amino acids. CDR3 amino acids: CASSESLRGTDTQYF. CDR3 DNA sequence: TGCGCCAGCAGTGAGTCGTTACGGGGCACAGATACGCAGTATTTT.

This clonotype occurred many times. This may come from a read error, since a much larger clone is one base off. This chain connects TRBV28 to TRBJ2-7; D possibly corresponds to TRBD2 (5 bases). The CDR3 covers 15 residues. Germline lookup yields CDR1 MDHEN and CDR2 SYDVKM. In DNA form, the CDR3 reads TGTGCCAACAGTGCCCAGTCCCGAGGGAAGTACGAGCAGTACTTC. The encoded protein is CANSAQSRGKYEQYF.

The rearrangement uses TRBV12-3 or TRBV12-4 and TRBJ2-7, with TRBD2 matching 8 bases. The CDR3 length is 15 residues. The V gene end was trimmed by 10 bases and the J gene end by 0 bases; junction bases not matched to a gene: 11. The CDR3 DNA follows: TGTGCCACCGACCCCTTGAGCGGGAGCTCCTACGAGCAGTACTTC. It encodes CATDPLSGSSYEQYF.

As concerns this clonotype: This may stem from a read error, because a much larger clone lies one nucleotide away. CDR3 loop: CASRPDGQGVFSNYGYTF. The CDR3 DNA reads TGTGCCAGCAGACCCGACGGACAGGGGGTTTTTTCTAACTATGGCTACACCTTC. The V call is TRBV6-8, the J call TRBJ1-2, with TRBD1 matching 10 bases. V lost 6 bases to trimming and J lost 0 bases; unmatched junction nucleotides: 13. This CDR3 region has 18 residues. The germline gives CDR1 MNHGY, CDR2 SAAAGT.

This clonotype was seen ten or more times. This chain joins TRBV28 and TRBJ2-7, with a weak D call TRBD2 (6 bases). The germline gives CDR1 MDHEN, CDR2 SYDVKM. Deletions cut 6 bases from V and 4 bases from J, with 16 bases between. This CDR3 region has 14 residues. CDR3 protein: CASSGGAALYEQYF. CDR3 in DNA: TGTGCCAGCAGCGGAGGGGCAGCCTTATACGAGCAGTACTTC.

This clonotype was seen ten or more times. This chain connects TRBV29-1 to TRBJ2-7, with D perhaps TRBD1 (6 bases). V was clipped by 6 bases and J by 1 base, with 10 bases between them. This CDR3 is 12 amino acids long. CDR1 SQVTM and CDR2 ANQGSEA come from the germline V gene. The CDR3 is CSVLTGSYEQYF. The CDR3 nucleotides are TGCAGCGTCCTTACAGGGTCCTACGAGCAGTACTTC.

This clonotype was seen at least ten times. The chain employs TRBV29-1 and TRBJ2-2; a possible D gene is TRBD2 (5 bases). V lost 0 bases, J lost 0 bases, and 11 bases lay in between. This CDR3 region has 16 residues. Germline V CDR1 and CDR2: SQVTM, ANQGSEA. CDR3: CSVEDLEGANTGELFF. DNA for the CDR3: TGCAGCGTTGAAGATCTTGAGGGAGCGAACACCGGGGAGCTGTTTTTT.

This clonotype was counted ten times or more. This CDR3 is CSARTEITEAFF. CDR3 in DNA: TGCAGCGCCCGGACGGAGATCACTGAAGCTTTCTTT. The rearrangement links TRBV29-1 to TRBJ1-1; no reliable D call. Trimming took off 7 bases at V and 4 bases at J, with 13 bases between the two ends. This CDR3 has 12 residues. Germline CDR1 SQVTM, CDR2 ANQGSEA.

About this clonotype: A much larger clonotype is one base distant, so this may be a read error. The chain uses TRBV19 and TRBJ2-7, with TRBD1 matching 11 bases. This CDR3 has 14 amino acids. J gave up 7 bases and V 3 bases, and 5 bases lay outside the gene matches. Germline V gene sequence: CDR1 LNHDA, CDR2 SQIVND (reference sequence). The CDR3 DNA reads TGTGCCAGTAGTATGGGACAGGGGGTTGGGGAGCAGTACTTC. Its translation: CASSMGQGVGEQYF.

This clonotype was recorded many times. The genes are TRBV12-3 or TRBV12-4 and TRBJ1-3, with 7 bases lining up with TRBD1. With 7 bases clipped from V and 4 bases from J, the junction kept 10 bases outside the gene matches. The CDR3 totals 15 residues. CDR3 region: CASTKMTGLGNTIYF. The CDR3 bases are TGTGCCAGCACGAAAATGACAGGGTTAGGAAACACCATATATTTT.

This clonotype was picked up many times. The CDR3 DNA sequence: TGTGCCAGCAGGGGCAGGGGTTGGGGCAACACTGAAGCTTTCTTT. Its translation: CASRGRGWGNTEAFF. The V and J genes are TRBV7-2 and TRBJ1-1; TRBD1 is a possible D gene (6 bases). The length of the CDR3 is 15 residues. Germline CDR1 and CDR2: SGHTA and FQGNSA. The V end lost 6 bases, the J end lost 2 bases, and 16 bases lay between the germline ends.

This clonotype occurred a few times. The chain recombines TRBV20-1 with TRBJ2-5, with TRBD2 identical over 7 bases. V was pared by 0 bases and J by 2 bases, with 9 bases of the junction left unmatched. The CDR3 spans 16 residues. Germline V lookup: CDR1 DFQATT, CDR2 SNEGSKA (reference sequence). CDR3 region: CSARDYAGDLQETQYF. The CDR3 coding sequence is TGCAGTGCTAGAGATTATGCGGGAGATTTGCAAGAGACCCAGTACTTC.

This clonotype was seen repeatedly, ten times or more. J is TRBJ2-7 and V is TRBV20-1; 12 bases are a match to TRBD2. CDR1 and CDR2 from the germline V gene are DFQATT and SNEGSKA (reference sequence). This CDR3 region has 16 residues. V shed 6 bases, J shed 2 bases, and the junction held 11 bases outside the gene matches. CDR3 residues: CSAYPSTSGGTYEQYF. In DNA form, the CDR3 reads TGCAGTGCCTACCCATCGACTAGCGGGGGTACCTACGAGCAGTACTTC.

This clonotype was seen many times. The chain has TRBV20-1 and TRBJ1-1; D unresolved. The ends were cut back, 2 bases at V and 4 bases at J, with 11 bases in the middle. The CDR3 loop spans 13 amino acids. CDR1 and CDR2 (germline): DFQATT, SNEGSKA (reference sequence). The CDR3 protein is CSARQDPATEAFF. CDR3 bases: TGCAGTGCTAGACAGGACCCTGCCACTGAAGCTTTCTTT.